The rows below give T cell receptor beta chains drawn from one sample of a study of T cell repertoires in cytomegalovirus infection. MiXCR was run by TCRdb on the reads, yielding one entry per CDR3 protein. The top ten hold under 3% of the sample, which has about 740,000 distinct CDR3 sequences, less than 40% seen once. Input material: PBMCs. These receptors were taken from a human donor in good health (CMV status not recorded). Some clones in this sample may be carry-over from other donors' samples. The CDR3 runs from the conserved cysteine through the conserved F or W.

TRBJ1-5	TRBV6-8	CASSYTRAVKPQHF
TRBJ2-1	TRBV19	CASSPQTSGNYNEQFF
TRBJ1-2	TRBV28	CASSLGGANYGYTF
TRBJ2-2	TRBV7-6	CASSLRGGRDGELFF
TRBJ1-6	TRBV28	CASRKGTGANSPLHF
TRBJ2-5	TRBV5-1	CASSLQGATQETQYF
TRBJ2-5	TRBV28	CASSSDRSNQETQYF
TRBJ2-7	TRBV7-2	CASSLGDTGHEQYF
TRBJ1-1	TRBV13	CASSQTAGAFF
TRBJ1-2	TRBV11-2	CASSLRENYGYTF
TRBJ2-5	TRBV7-2	CASSLARERETQYF
TRBJ1-6	TRBV29-1	CSVGDIANSPIHF
TRBJ1-2	TRBV5-5	CASSLISGSGDGYTF
TRBJ2-3	TRBV11-2	CASRDGAGGPTDTQYF
TRBJ1-4	TRBV12-3/TRBV12-4	CASSLEDGRKEKLFF
TRBJ1-5	TRBV10-3	CAISDDTVNQPQHF
TRBJ1-2	TRBV7-8	CASSLGPGGQGVNGYTF
TRBJ2-4	TRBV6-1	CASSALAGGPINIQYF
TRBJ1-5	TRBV28	CASGPGEQPQHF
TRBJ1-2	TRBV9	CASSSRGAGVDYGYTF
TRBJ2-1	TRBV12-3/TRBV12-4	CASSFYPPEDNEQFF
TRBJ2-1	TRBV20-1	CSARGGTSGITRNNEQFF
TRBJ2-5	TRBV5-4	CASSLRTGHGETQYF
TRBJ1-2	TRBV28	CASSSQPQGRGYTF
TRBJ2-3	TRBV27	CASSPRQGGRFTDTQYF
TRBJ1-5	TRBV28	CASTEFLGQGAYQPQHF
TRBJ1-5	TRBV6-1	CASNSRFSNQPQHF
TRBJ2-2	TRBV7-8	CASSLASGGAFTGELFF
TRBJ1-5	TRBV6-1	CASSEGIPADPYSNQPQHF
TRBJ1-1	TRBV7-6	CASSLAEGNTEAFF
TRBJ2-5	TRBV28	CASGSTTGVGTQYF
TRBJ1-1	TRBV11-2	CASSFRPGQPNTEAFF
TRBJ2-1	TRBV29-1	CSVGGLARDEQFF
TRBJ2-4	TRBV12-3/TRBV12-4	CASNHWGPSGDEAKNIQYF
TRBJ2-3	TRBV11-2	CASSSQGWVTDTQYF
TRBJ2-5	TRBV12-3/TRBV12-4	CASSRGVRETQYF
TRBJ1-2	TRBV28	CASSSPYTF
TRBJ1-5	TRBV9	CASSVDGYNQPQHF
TRBJ2-7	TRBV28	CASSFHRTGNPYEQYF
TRBJ1-2	TRBV7-2	CASSLASGGGYGYTF
TRBJ2-5	TRBV9	CASSPAGGNQETQYF
TRBJ1-2	TRBV12-3/TRBV12-4	CASSFSGGSGYTF
TRBJ1-2	TRBV12-3/TRBV12-4	CASSPGQALLYGYTF